A single sample is the source of the 6 T cell receptor beta chains below, sequenced in a study of shared clonotypes between healthy human individuals (dated by TCRdb to between 2020 and 2021). To prepare the library, the immunoSEQ multiplex PCR assay was applied. This is the immuneACCESS table as TCRdb keeps it, with only in-frame sequences that have V and J called. A part of the clones is gone; compared with another copy, unresolved V genes explain less than half, and the rest is unexplained. The sample table contains about 1.1 million clones; only one count was recorded for 75% to 85% of them. The top ten constitute roughly 0.55% of the sample. Sequenced material: memory CD4+ T cells from PBMCs. The cell subset or site label corresponds to: CD45RA-negative fraction. The receptors were gathered from a man aged 18 to 29 in good health. Some clones in this sample may be carry-over from other donors' samples.

Regarding this clone: A far more abundant clone sits one base away, making this likely a read error. The chain uses TRBV7-2 and TRBJ2-1, with D unclear. CDR3 length equals 15 residues. CDR1 and CDR2 (germline): SGHTA, FQGNSA. The CDR3 coding sequence is TGTGCCAGCAGCTTAGTTCCAGAGGCCTACGATGAGCAGTTCTTC. This sequence encodes CASSLVPEAYDEQFF. Variable domain in full (rest from reference TRBV7-2 and TRBJ2-1): GAGVSQSPSNKVTEKGKDVELRCDPISGHTALYWYRQSLGQGLEFLIYFQGNSAPDKSGLPSDRFSAERTGGSVSTLTIQRTQQEDSAVYLCASSLVPEAYDEQFFGPGTRLTVL.

This rearrangement joins TRBV10-3 to TRBJ2-7; 10 bases are a match to TRBD2. The J segment lost 0 bases and the V segment lost 11 bases, leaving 13 bases of the junction unmatched. The CDR3 loop spans 16 amino acids. Germline CDR1 ENHRY, CDR2 SYGVKD. The CDR3 reads CAALSGTSEYSYEQYF. Written as DNA, the CDR3 is TGTGCCGCCCTGTCTGGGACTAGCGAGTACTCCTACGAGCAGTACTTC.

The chain couples TRBV7-2 to TRBJ1-1; 8 bases fit TRBD1. V lost 5 bases and J lost 2; bases outside the gene matches: 10. Germline V lookup: CDR1 SGHTA, CDR2 FQGNSA. This CDR3 is built from 16 residues. This chain's CDR3 is CASSLRQGRSNTEAFF. The CDR3 DNA reads as TGTGCCAGCAGCCTCAGACAGGGGCGGTCCAACACTGAAGCTTTCTTT. Full variable domain (missing parts from reference TRBV7-2 and TRBJ1-1): GAGVSQSPSNKVTEKGKDVELRCDPISGHTALYWYRQSLGQGLEFLIYFQGNSAPDKSGLPSDRFSAERTGGSVSTLTIQRTQQEDSAVYLCASSLRQGRSNTEAFFGQGTRLTVV.

This chain connects TRBV7-9 to TRBJ2-1; D tentatively fits TRBD1 or TRBD2 (5 bases each). Trimming pared 2 bases from V and 7 bases from J, leaving 15 bases between. This CDR3 has 15 residues. Germline CDR1 and CDR2: SEHNR and FQNEAQ (reference sequence). In DNA form, the CDR3 reads TGTGCCAGCAGCTTACGGGACCCTTATCGGAATGAGCAGTTCTTC. As protein: CASSLRDPYRNEQFF. Together with reference TRBV7-9 and TRBJ2-1, the CDR3 gives the full variable domain: DTGVSQNPRHKITKRGQNVTFRCDPISEHNRLYWYRQTLGQGPEFLTYFQNEAQLEKSRLLSDRFSAERPKGSFSTLEIQRTEQGDSAMYLCASSLRDPYRNEQFFGPGTRLTVL.

The CDR3 DNA reads as TGTGCCAGCAGTGAATATGGGGTTCTAGAGACCCAGTACTTC. Its protein product is CASSEYGVLETQYF. This rearrangement joins TRBV25-1 to TRBJ2-5; no reliable D call. Trimming pared 0 bases from V and 4 bases from J, leaving 9 bases between. The CDR3 loop spans 14 amino acids. CDR1 and CDR2 from the germline V gene are MGHDK and SYGVNS.

V usage is TRBV5-6 and J usage is TRBJ2-1, with a tentative D call TRBD2 (6 bases). This CDR3 region has 14 residues. V dropped 4 bases and J dropped 12 bases, with 20 bases sitting between them. CDR1 is SGHDT and CDR2 is YYEEEE in the germline V gene. CDR3: CASSRGLEPVGQFF. The DNA of the CDR3 is TGTGCCAGCAGCCGGGGACTCGAGCCTGTAGGGCAGTTCTTC. Combining the CDR3 with reference TRBV5-6 and TRBJ2-1 gives the whole variable domain DAGVTQSPTHLIKTRGQQVTLRCSPKSGHDTVSWYQQALGQGPQFIFQYYEEEERQRGNFPDRFSGHQFPNYSSELNVNALLLGDSALYLCASSRGLEPVGQFFGPGTRLTVL.